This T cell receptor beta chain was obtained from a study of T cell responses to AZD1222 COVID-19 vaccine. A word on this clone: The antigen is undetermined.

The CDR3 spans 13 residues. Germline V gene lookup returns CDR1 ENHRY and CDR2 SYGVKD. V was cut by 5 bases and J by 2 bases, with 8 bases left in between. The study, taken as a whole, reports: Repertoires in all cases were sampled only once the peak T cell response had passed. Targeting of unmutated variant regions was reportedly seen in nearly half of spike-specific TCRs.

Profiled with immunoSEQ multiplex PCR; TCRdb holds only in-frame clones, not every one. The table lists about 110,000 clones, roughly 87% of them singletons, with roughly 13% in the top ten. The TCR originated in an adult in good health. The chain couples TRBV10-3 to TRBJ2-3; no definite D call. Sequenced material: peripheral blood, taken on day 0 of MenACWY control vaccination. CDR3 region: CAISPGFTDTQYF. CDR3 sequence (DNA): TGTGCCATCAGTCCAGGTTTCACAGATACGCAGTATTTT.